The sequence of this T cell receptor beta chain was determined in a study of blood T cell repertoires in COVID-19. At the level of the study: Samples came from the United States, Italy and Spain, spanning acute and convalescent COVID-19. T cells, B-cell-depleted T cells, or PBMCs provided the cDNA or gDNA that served as material.

Per the study methods: Reference gene primer amplification gave estimated nucleated cell counts. Here immunoSEQ multiplex PCR was the method, and the copy in TCRdb shows in-frame clones only, minus some. From that table come the V and J calls and clone size; the DNA was used to work out D and trimming. The repertoire holds 140,000 to 150,000 clones, 76% seen once, with around 4.4% in the top ten. Germline V CDR1 and CDR2: SGHNT, YYREEE (reference sequence). V dropped 0 bases and J dropped 0 bases, with 10 bases sitting between them. The CDR3 consists of 16 residues. V is TRBV5-4 and J is TRBJ1-3, with a possible D match to TRBD1 (5 bases). The source material was peripheral blood. The clonotype was recovered from a man between 60 and 75 years old with acute or convalescent COVID-19. The CDR3 here is CASSLGGTSSGNTIYF. Written as DNA, the CDR3 is TGTGCCAGCAGCTTGGGGGGCACCAGCTCTGGAAACACCATATATTTT.